The next 20 T cell receptor beta chains were all read from a single sample in a study of blood T cell repertoires in COVID-19. Sequencing was performed with immunoSEQ multiplex PCR; in TCRdb, only in-frame clones are kept and a portion is missing. The repertoire holds about 40,000 clones, with 80% to 90% as singletons. Sequenced sample: peripheral blood. These receptor sequences come from a human donor in a cohort sampled during active COVID-19.

This sequence joins TRBV19 and TRBJ2-5, with TRBD1 matching over 11 bases. The CDR3 is 15 amino acids. CDR1 and CDR2 from the germline V gene are LNHDA and SQIVND (reference sequence). V dropped 5 bases and J dropped 5; count of bases not matched to a gene: 7. The CDR3 spells CASSVRDRGVETQYF. CDR3 DNA sequence: TGTGCCAGTAGTGTTCGGGACAGGGGGGTGGAGACCCAGTACTTC.

The chain carries TRBV10-3 and TRBJ2-3; 8 bases are a match to TRBD2. The CDR3 runs 14 residues. Germline V gives CDR1 ENHRY, CDR2 SYGVKD. V lost 2 bases to trimming and J lost 6 bases; unmatched junction nucleotides: 4. As DNA, the CDR3 is TGTGCCATCAGTGAGCGGGGGGGCAGGGATACGCAGTATTTT. Translated, it gives CAISERGGRDTQYF.

The sample holds a few counts of this clone. The rearrangement joins TRBV4-2 to TRBJ2-1; 8 bases agree with TRBD1. V shed 0 bases and J 4 bases; nucleotides not matched to a gene: 5. CDR3 size: 16 residues. Germline V gives CDR1 LGHNA, CDR2 YNFKEQ. The CDR3 loop reads CASSQDRTGGYNEQFF. CDR3 bases: TGTGCCAGCAGCCAAGATCGCACAGGGGGATACAATGAGCAGTTCTTC.

This sequence joins TRBV19 and TRBJ1-6; 7 bases are a match to TRBD1. The CDR3 has 15 amino acids. CDR1 and CDR2 from the germline V gene are LNHDA and SQIVND (reference sequence). After removal of 5 bases from V and 8 bases from J, the junction contained 9 bases not matched to a gene. The chain's CDR3 is CASSPRQGVDSPLHF. The CDR3 DNA reads TGTGCCAGTAGTCCCCGACAGGGTGTGGATTCACCCCTCCACTTT.

The gene calls are TRBV18 and TRBJ1-1; possible D gene TRBD1, 5 bases. Germline CDR1 and CDR2: KGHSH and LQKENI. V was pared by 2 bases and J by 6 bases, with 13 bases between. The CDR3 spans 14 residues. The CDR3 region is CASSPAGQGSEAFF. CDR3 nucleotides: TGTGCCAGCTCACCAGCCGGCCAGGGTTCTGAAGCTTTCTTT.

The CDR3 loop is CASSYSPTSDEQYF. In DNA form, the CDR3 reads TGTGCCAGCAGTTACTCCCCGACTAGCGACGAGCAGTACTTC. This chain uses TRBV6-5 with TRBJ2-7; 8 bases line up with TRBD2. V was clipped by 0 bases and J by 5 bases; unmatched bases: 3. The CDR3 has 14 amino acids. Germline loops: CDR1 MNHEY, CDR2 SVGAGI.

This clone was detected only once. The chain combines TRBV5-4 with TRBJ1-1, with D possibly matching TRBD1 (5 bases). The ends were cut back, 0 bases at V and 4 bases at J, with 10 bases in the middle. The CDR3 has 14 amino acids. In germline, CDR1 is SGHNT, CDR2 YYREEE (reference sequence). The CDR3 coding sequence is TGTGCCAGCAGCTTGGGAGGGGAGGGCACTGAAGCTTTCTTT. This codes for CASSLGGEGTEAFF.

CDR3 DNA: TGTGCCAGCATCGCCAGGGGGTGGTCAGATACGCAGTATTTT. It translates to CASIARGWSDTQYF. The gene calls are TRBV11-2 and TRBJ2-3; TRBD1 aligns across 7 bases. The germline gives CDR1 SGHAT, CDR2 FQNNGV. This CDR3 is 14 amino acids long. Losses at the gene ends were 7 bases for V and 4 bases for J; bases not matched to a gene: 8.

The chain couples TRBV2 to TRBJ1-5, with a possible D match to TRBD1 (5 bases). CDR1 and CDR2 (germline): SNHLY, FYNNEI. V was shortened by 6 bases and J by 7 bases, with 13 bases between the two germline ends. The CDR3 spans 13 residues. The CDR3 DNA sequence: TGTGCCAGCAGCCTATCCAGGGTCCAGCCCCAGCATTTT. This codes for CASSLSRVQPQHF.

The rearrangement joins TRBV7-2 to TRBJ2-7; 9 bases agree with TRBD1. Trimming took 5 bases from V and 3 from J; bases not matched to a gene: 2. The CDR3 covers 13 residues. In germline, CDR1 is SGHTA, CDR2 FQGNSA. Here the CDR3 reads CASSRTGVYEQYF. CDR3 DNA: TGTGCCAGCAGCCGGACAGGGGTCTACGAGCAGTACTTC.

The chain is built from TRBV6-5 and TRBJ1-1, with TRBD1 matching over 11 bases. Germline loops: CDR1 MNHEY, CDR2 SVGAGI. CDR3 length equals 13 residues. V gave up 2 bases and J gave up 10 bases; unmatched junction bases: 3. The CDR3 nucleotides are TGTGCCAGCAGTTACGGGACAGGGGGGGGAGCTTTCTTT. Protein sequence: CASSYGTGGGAFF.

The rearrangement uses TRBV19 and TRBJ1-1; 10 bases are shared with TRBD1. The CDR3 contains 15 residues. Trimming took 5 bases from V and 4 from J; bases not matched to a gene: 7. Germline CDR1 LNHDA, CDR2 SQIVND (reference sequence). As DNA, the CDR3 is TGTGCCAGTAGTGGGGACAGGGGAGGGGCCACTGAAGCTTTCTTT. Residues: CASSGDRGGATEAFF. The variable domain in full, with the rest retrieved from reference TRBV19 and TRBJ1-1, is DGGITQSPKYLFRKEGQNVTLSCEQNLNHDAMYWYRQDPGQGLRLIYYSQIVNDFQKGDIAEGYSVSREKKESFPLTVTSAQKNPTAFYLCASSGDRGGATEAFFGQGTRLTVV.

V gene TRBV11-2 combines with J gene TRBJ2-2; weak D call: TRBD2 (5 bases). Germline CDR1 is SGHAT and CDR2 is FQNNGV. CDR3 size: 14 residues. The V end was cut by 5 bases, the J end by 1 base, with 8 bases between. The CDR3 region has the DNA TGTGCCAGCAGCCGGGGTCGGAACACCGGGGAGCTGTTTTTT. This translates into CASSRGRNTGELFF.

The chain is built from TRBV19 and TRBJ1-2; 12 bases align to TRBD1. Germline CDR1 is LNHDA and CDR2 is SQIVND (reference sequence). The CDR3 runs 17 residues. Trimming removed 3 bases from V and 3 bases from J; junction bases left unmatched: 8. In nucleotides, the CDR3 is TGTGCCAGTAGTATGGGCTCCGGGACAGGGGGCTACTATGGCTACACCTTC. Translation gives CASSMGSGTGGYYGYTF.

The rearrangement joins TRBV2 to TRBJ2-5; 10 nucleotides line up with TRBD1. J lost 5 bases, V lost 8 bases, and 8 bases had no gene match. Germline-derived CDR1 and CDR2 are SNHLY and FYNNEI. This CDR3 comprises 14 residues. The CDR3 DNA reads TGTGCCAGCGACAGGGACAGGGGTGGGGAGACCCAGTACTTC. Translated: CASDRDRGGETQYF.

The chain couples TRBV5-8 to TRBJ2-6, with no clear D. CDR1 is SGHTS and CDR2 is YDEGEE in the germline V gene. The CDR3 sequence is 12 residues long. V lost 9 bases and J lost 4, with 8 bases in between. The DNA for the CDR3 is TGTGCCACCGGAGTAGGGGCCAACGTCCTGACTTTC. It codes for CATGVGANVLTF.

The rearrangement links TRBV5-1 to TRBJ1-5, with no clear D. The ends were cut back, 0 bases at V and 7 bases at J, with 8 bases in the middle. The CDR3 runs 13 residues. Germline loops: CDR1 SGHRS, CDR2 YFSETQ. CDR3 region: CASSLGAGQPQHF. The CDR3 nucleotides are TGCGCCAGCAGCTTGGGGGCTGGGCAGCCCCAGCATTTT. The variable domain in full, completed from reference TRBV5-1 and TRBJ1-5, reads KAGVTQTPRYLIKTRGQQVTLSCSPISGHRSVSWYQQTPGQGLQFLFEYFSETQRNKGNFPGRFSGRQFSNSRSEMNVSTLELGDSALYLCASSLGAGQPQHFGDGTRLSIL.

The chain links TRBV10-1 to TRBJ1-5; D is unresolved. Trimming stripped 0 bases from V and 2 bases from J, with 17 bases between. The germline V gene encodes CDR1 WNHNN and CDR2 SYGVQD (reference sequence). This CDR3 contains 18 residues. The CDR3 protein is CASSESIGRRYGNQPQHF. In DNA form, the CDR3 reads TGCGCCAGCAGTGAGTCGATAGGTCGGAGGTATGGCAATCAGCCCCAGCATTTT.

This chain uses TRBV15 with TRBJ2-3; 9 bases align to TRBD2. V shed 4 bases, J shed 1 base, and the junction held 3 bases outside the gene matches. Germline V gene data show CDR1 as LNHNV and CDR2 as YYDKDF (reference sequence). This CDR3 region has 15 residues. In nucleotides, the CDR3 is TGTGCCACCAGCAACGGCGGGGGGGGCACAGATACGCAGTATTTT. It encodes CATSNGGGGTDTQYF.

V is TRBV7-3 and J is TRBJ2-1; 7 nucleotides agree with TRBD2. After removal of 5 bases from V and 7 bases from J, the junction contained 11 bases not matched to a gene. CDR1 is SGHTA, CDR2 FQGTGA, per germline. The CDR3 runs to 15 residues. The CDR3 here is CASSASGGTRNEQFF. The CDR3 DNA sequence: TGTGCCAGCAGCGCCTCGGGGGGAACGAGAAATGAGCAGTTCTTC. The whole variable domain, filled in from reference TRBV7-3 and TRBJ2-1, reads GAGVSQTPSNKVTEKGKYVELRCDPISGHTALYWYRQSLGQGPEFLIYFQGTGAADDSGLPNDRFFAVRPEGSVSTLKIQRTERGDSAVYLCASSASGGTRNEQFFGPGTRLTVL.